This T cell receptor beta chain was obtained from a study of low-dose radiotherapy and immunotherapy resistance in tumors. Both TCRalpha and TCRbeta chains were reverse transcribed with V-gene-specific primers. The TCRs were subjected to amplification over about 19 PCR cycles employing a constant-region primer in conjunction with a V-primer adapter. TCRdb independently ran MiXCR on the reads; one entry per CDR3 protein. The sample lists over 9,500 distinct CDR3 sequences; approximately 55% were seen once. This CDR3 spans 16 amino acids. Between the trimmed V and J ends, which lost 6 bases and 6 bases, there was a span of 20 bases. From germline, CDR1 is KGHSH and CDR2 LQKENI. In this sample, this clonotype turned up a few times.

This TCR was recovered from a human donor with advanced metastatic prostate, ovarian, gallbladder or colorectal cancer (not recorded which). This table probably holds off-target reads from a library built for another chain. V is TRBV18 and J is TRBJ2-2, with D possibly TRBD1 on 6 matching bases. CDR3 sequence (DNA): TGTGCCAGCTCCCAACTACAGGGAACCAACGCCGGGGAGCTGTTTTTT. Residues: CASSQLQGTNAGELFF.